The text below deals with one T cell receptor beta chain. Its antigen is currently unknown. The sample originates from a study of T cell responses to AZD1222 COVID-19 vaccine. Libraries were prepared by immunoSEQ multiplex PCR; TCRdb keeps only in-frame clonotypes and omits some of them. Among approximately 180,000 clones, approximately 90% were seen once, and the ten largest hold 25% to 30%. Germline lookup yields CDR1 SGHTA and CDR2 FQGNSA. The CDR3 spans 13 residues. J lost 3 bases, V lost 10 bases, and 6 bases had no gene match. Whole-study results and caveats: As reported, nearly half of all spike-specific TCRs target variant regions that are unmutated. No repertoire was sampled before or during the peak T cell response, only after it. White British ancestry dominated among donors, who included more females, and clonal diversity was possibly underestimated. Two AZD1222 doses significantly raised spike-specific TCR breadth and depth over controls.

The V and J genes are TRBV7-2 and TRBJ1-3, with 7 positions matching TRBD1. The receptor was isolated from an adult who received the AZD1222 COVID-19 vaccine. The source material was peripheral blood, sampled 28 days after the second AZD1222 dose. The CDR3: CATRGSLGNTIYF. The DNA of the CDR3 is TGTGCCACCAGGGGGTCTCTTGGAAACACCATATATTTT.